The 4 T cell receptor beta chains presented below share a single source sample, sequenced in a study of beta chain features in type 1 diabetes. As every portion of the isolated RNA was reverse transcribed, the sequencing read expressed TCRB transcripts. Using immunoSEQ multiplex PCR, the repertoire was profiled, and TCRdb retains in-frame clones only, with some absent. The sample lists 430,000 or so clones, approximately 10% occurring once. Sequenced: naive CD4+ T cells from blood. The source is a woman under 30 in good health.

The chain has TRBV9 and TRBJ2-3; D remains ambiguous. Germline CDR1 SGDLS, CDR2 YYNGEE. CDR3 size: 14 residues. Trimming took off 2 bases at V and 4 bases at J, with 11 bases between the two ends. For the CDR3, the DNA is TGTGCCAGCAGCGTCGAAGGGTGGCCAGATACGCAGTATTTT. Its translation: CASSVEGWPDTQYF.

The chain uses TRBV9 and TRBJ2-5; 7 bases are shared with TRBD1. Unmatched junction bases numbered 5, after V lost 1 base and J lost 2 bases. This CDR3 has 15 amino acids. Germline V CDR1 and CDR2: SGDLS, YYNGEE. The CDR3 DNA is TGTGCCAGCAGCGTATTCGGACAGGTACAAGAGACCCAGTACTTC. Translation: CASSVFGQVQETQYF.

This clone has more than one count but fewer than ten. The chain recombines TRBV21-1 with TRBJ1-1; TRBD1 is the table's D call and was not checked against the DNA. TRBV21-1 is labeled a pseudogene. The CDR3 runs 13 residues. The CDR3 region is CASSFTVNTEAFF. Written as DNA, the CDR3 is TGTGCCAGCAGCTTTACAGTCAACACTGAAGCTTTCTTT.

This chain connects TRBV2 to TRBJ2-1; a weak D match, TRBD1 (6 bases). Trimming removed 7 bases at V and 8 bases at J, with 15 bases between. The CDR3 has 13 residues. Germline lookup yields CDR1 SNHLY and CDR2 FYNNEI. CDR3 residues: CASKRSGVDEQFF. The DNA for the CDR3 is TGTGCCAGCAAGAGGTCAGGGGTCGATGAGCAGTTCTTC.